These 19 T cell receptor beta chains were sequenced from one sample in a study of early T cells in non-severe SARS-CoV-2 infection. From the 5' RACE reads, TCRdb called clonotypes with MiXCR, one entry per CDR3 protein. Among about 50,000 distinct CDR3 sequences listed, about 6.2% were seen once. The material was whole blood, obtained at baseline. The receptors originated from an adult who was a healthcare worker with PCR-confirmed SARS-CoV-2 infection or an uninfected control (not recorded which).

The rearrangement joins TRBV10-3 to TRBJ2-3; D is uncertain. The CDR3 loop spans 16 amino acids. From germline, CDR1 is ENHRY and CDR2 SYGVKD. The germline V and J ends were trimmed by 3 bases and 2 bases, with 15 bases remaining between them. CDR3 nucleotides: TGTGCCATCAGTGACGTCAGTTTCTCTACCACAGATACGCAGTATTTT. Translation gives CAISDVSFSTTDTQYF.

This clonotype was counted between two and nine times. The V call is TRBV20-1, the J call TRBJ1-5; D uncertain. CDR1 is DFQATT, CDR2 SNEGSKA, per germline (reference sequence). The CDR3 has 13 residues. Trimming took 4 bases from V and 2 from J, leaving 9 bases between them. This CDR3 is CSAKGPGNQPQHF. In DNA form, the CDR3 reads TGCAGTGCTAAAGGGCCCGGCAATCAGCCCCAGCATTTT.

This chain connects TRBV14 to TRBJ2-2; the D is unclear. This CDR3 contains 14 residues. The ends were cut back, 2 bases at V and 2 bases at J, with 6 bases in the middle. Germline assignment: CDR1 SGHDN and CDR2 FVKESK. CDR3 in DNA: TGTGCCAGCAGCCAATGGCGAAACACCGGGGAGCTGTTTTTT. As protein: CASSQWRNTGELFF.

This sequence joins TRBV29-1 and TRBJ1-1; maybe TRBD1 (6 bases). Between the trimmed V and J ends, which lost 4 bases and 1 base, there was a span of 10 bases. Germline V gene sequence: CDR1 SQVTM, CDR2 ANQGSEA. The CDR3 covers 13 residues. CDR3 in amino acids: CSVGSRGNTEAFF. CDR3 bases: TGCAGCGTTGGGTCCAGGGGGAACACTGAAGCTTTCTTT.

V and J are TRBV7-2 and TRBJ2-2; 7 nucleotides line up with TRBD1. CDR1 and CDR2 (germline): SGHTA, FQGNSA. V lost 1 base, J lost 5 bases, and 10 bases stayed unmatched. The CDR3 sequence is 17 residues long. The CDR3 sequence is CASSLVGGEISTGELFF. Here the CDR3 DNA reads TGTGCCAGCAGCTTAGTAGGGGGCGAGATAAGTACCGGGGAGCTGTTTTTT.

This clonotype turned up a few times. The chain recombines TRBV11-2 with TRBJ2-7, with 8 bases matching TRBD1. The CDR3 consists of 16 residues. From germline, CDR1 is SGHAT and CDR2 FQNNGV. Trimming took 3 bases from V and 2 from J; bases not matched to a gene: 9. In DNA form, the CDR3 reads TGTGCCAGCAGCTTCAGTCCGGGACAGGCGGCCTACGAGCAGTACTTC. This codes for CASSFSPGQAAYEQYF.

This clonotype has just a few counts. The J gene is TRBJ2-2, the V gene TRBV3-1; the match to TRBD2 covers 9 bases. The CDR3 consists of 18 residues. The V gene end was trimmed by 1 base and the J gene end by 5 bases; junction bases not matched to a gene: 11. Germline lookup yields CDR1 LGHDT and CDR2 YNNKEL (reference sequence). In nucleotides, the CDR3 is TGTGCCAGCAGCCAAGCGAGGCCCAGCGGGAGGCGGACCGGGGAGCTGTTTTTT. Its protein product is CASSQARPSGRRTGELFF.

V is TRBV20-1 and J is TRBJ2-1, with D perhaps TRBD1 or TRBD2 (5 bases each). Germline V lookup: CDR1 DFQATT, CDR2 SNEGSKA (reference sequence). Trimming left V 3 bases short and J 7 bases short, with 22 bases between. This CDR3 is built from 16 residues. The CDR3 here is CSARGPGSALGNEQFF. The CDR3 nucleotides read TGCAGTGCTAGGGGACCGGGATCGGCCCTGGGGAATGAGCAGTTCTTC.

This clonotype was counted between two and nine times. The chain is built from TRBV29-1 and TRBJ2-5, with 14 bases identical to TRBD2. The CDR3 is 14 residues long. Germline-derived CDR1 and CDR2 are SQVTM and ANQGSEA. Trimming cost V 8 bases and J 4 bases; bases outside gene matches: 6. The CDR3 reads CSSGLAGARETQYF. In DNA, the CDR3 is TGCAGCTCGGGACTAGCGGGAGCTCGAGAGACCCAGTACTTC.

This clonotype was observed many times. The chain has TRBV24-1 and TRBJ2-4, with D perhaps TRBD1 (6 bases). Between the trimmed V and J ends, which lost 3 bases and 0 bases, there was a span of 8 bases. Germline assignment: CDR1 KGHDR and CDR2 SFDVKD. The CDR3 totals 15 residues. DNA for the CDR3: TGTGCCACCAGTGATCCGACAGGAGCCAAAAACATTCAGTACTTC. It is translated as CATSDPTGAKNIQYF.

The V gene is TRBV20-1, the J gene TRBJ1-5, with D perhaps matching TRBD1 (6 bases). The germline V and J ends were trimmed by 1 base and 1 base, with 11 bases remaining between them. CDR1 and CDR2 from the germline V gene are DFQATT and SNEGSKA (reference sequence). The CDR3 loop spans 15 amino acids. CDR3 amino acids: CSARGGRGSNQPQHF. CDR3 bases: TGCAGTGCTAGAGGGGGCAGGGGAAGCAATCAGCCCCAGCATTTT.

This clonotype was recorded at least ten times. The CDR3 loop reads CASRKDVGIGQPQHF. CDR3 nucleotide sequence: TGTGCCAGCAGAAAGGACGTTGGCATAGGGCAGCCCCAGCATTTT. V gene TRBV6-5 combines with J gene TRBJ1-5; D is unresolved. V lost 6 bases and J 7 bases, leaving 19 bases between the germline ends. Germline loops: CDR1 MNHEY, CDR2 SVGAGI. This CDR3 has 15 residues.

This clonotype was seen a few times. The chain is built from TRBV2 and TRBJ2-1; perhaps TRBD2 as D (6 bases). Per the germline V gene, CDR1 is SNHLY and CDR2 is FYNNEI. The V end lost 10 bases, the J end lost 4 bases, and 11 bases lay between the germline ends. The CDR3 sequence is 12 residues long. This CDR3 is CATGRGYNEQFF. CDR3 DNA sequence: TGTGCCACCGGGAGAGGTTACAATGAGCAGTTCTTC.

This clonotype was observed at least ten times. The rearrangement links TRBV7-3 to TRBJ1-1; possible D gene TRBD1, 5 bases. The V gene lost 1 base and the J gene lost 4 bases, with 13 bases spanning the gap. The CDR3 is made up of 15 amino acids. Germline CDR1 is SGHTA and CDR2 is FQGTGA. The DNA of the CDR3 is TGTGCCAGCAGCTTAAATCAGGGAAGCGTCACTGAAGCTTTCTTT. Its translation: CASSLNQGSVTEAFF.

This clonotype has only a few counts. This chain joins TRBV20-1 and TRBJ2-1; the match to TRBD2 covers 14 bases. Trimming took 5 bases from V and 5 from J; bases not matched to a gene: 14. This CDR3 region has 18 residues. Germline V lookup: CDR1 DFQATT, CDR2 SNEGSKA (reference sequence). The CDR3 coding sequence is TGCAGTGCTTTAGACAGGGGAGGGACTAGCGGGAGACACAATGAGCAGTTCTTC. Translating gives CSALDRGGTSGRHNEQFF.

This clonotype was picked up a small number of times. This sequence joins TRBV3-1 and TRBJ2-1; 8 bases align to TRBD2. Trimming took 0 bases from V and 5 from J; bases not matched to a gene: 9. The CDR3 consists of 17 residues. CDR1 LGHDT and CDR2 YNNKEL come from the germline V gene (reference sequence). The CDR3 reads CASSQDPGTRTNNEQFF. For the CDR3, the DNA is TGTGCCAGCAGCCAAGATCCCGGGACTAGGACTAACAATGAGCAGTTCTTC.

This clonotype was counted a few times. The gene calls are TRBV20-1 and TRBJ1-5, with a possible D match to TRBD1 (6 bases). V dropped 1 base and J dropped 3 bases, with 16 bases sitting between them. The CDR3 is made up of 16 amino acids. Germline lookup yields CDR1 DFQATT and CDR2 SNEGSKA (reference sequence). In nucleotides, the CDR3 is TGCAGTGCTAGAGGTGAGGGGGACGGCCTCAATCAGCCCCAGCATTTT. Translation: CSARGEGDGLNQPQHF.

This clonotype has just one count. The chain has TRBV7-8 and TRBJ2-1; D ambiguous. The ends were cut back, 5 bases at V and 9 bases at J, with 20 bases in the middle. The CDR3 is 15 amino acids. The germline gives CDR1 SGHVS, CDR2 FQNEAQ. The CDR3 bases are TGTGCCAGCAGCCTACCTCGGTCCTACGGTAGTGAGCAGTTCTTC. Translation: CASSLPRSYGSEQFF.

The chain links TRBV12-3 or TRBV12-4 to TRBJ2-7; 15 bases are a match to TRBD2. J was trimmed by 5 bases and V by 4 bases; bases with no gene match: 3. The CDR3 is 15 amino acids. CDR3 in DNA: TGTGCCAGCAGTTCAGGACTAGCGGGAGGGAACGAGCAGTACTTC. Translation gives CASSSGLAGGNEQYF.